One T cell receptor beta chain is described in this entry. The antigen this receptor binds is unknown. Per-base quality was not reported, and no clone a single base away is much larger than it. This entry is derived from a study of blood T cells in healthy people across ages (dated by TCRdb to the mid-2010s). Notes on the research overall: In model experiments, roughly one uniquely barcoded TCR beta cDNA molecule per two T cells was captured by template switching. For two donors (one aged 18 to 30 and one aged 80 or older), the study analyzed two additional independent replicas of 1 million unique cDNA reads from the same blood draw. Age-related changes in TCR beta repertoire diversity were measured in the study by deep sequencing normalized with unique cDNA molecular identifiers. Donors were grouped into four age groups: young (average 16 years), middle-aged (roughly 38), aged (around 60) and long-lived (approximately 75). To avoid experimental bias, donors of different ages were randomly spread across the sequencing lanes.

Study-wide findings and limitations: As age increased, observed TCR beta diversity per million T cells dropped in a roughly linear way, and a significant reduction was already evident by age 40. Estimates of total diversity based on one million sequenced T cells were regarded as lower bounds and as underestimates. Because the CMV infection status of the donors was unknown, age-related changes in expanded clonotypes may potentially have been confounded. Observed TCR beta diversity correlated strongly with the percentage of naive T cells measured by flow cytometry. Conclusive comparison of naive and antigen-experienced compartments was prevented by the profiling of bulk unsorted PBMCs. The long-lived group showed more naive CD4+ T cells, fewer expanded clones and increased TCR diversity than the aged group, suggesting age selection.

The method behind the library was 5' RACE. Sequenced using an Illumina HiSeq 2500. A second PCR of roughly 6 to 11 cycles was run with a J-beta primer mix and a sample-barcoded 5' primer. A template-switch 5' adaptor carrying 12 random nucleotides introduced a unique molecular identifier onto each TCR beta cDNA molecule. Each sample yielded at least 2.5 million CDR3-containing paired-end reads. First-strand cDNA synthesis was performed from all RNA using the Mint cDNA synthesis kit, with priming by a TRBC-specific oligonucleotide. Following uracil-DNA glycosylase treatment, a first 18-cycle PCR with universal primers M1SS and BC2_uni_R was performed on all cDNA. The study's processing was this. For normalization, 1 million high-quality reads were randomly selected from each sample, with every read carrying a distinct molecular identifier. Instead of being binned into consensus sequences, reads that shared molecular identifiers were thrown out. MiTCR, with a Q25 quality threshold and the strictest error-elimination algorithm, was used for CDR3 identification, clonotype clustering and error correction. A nonparametric unseen species model with Euler transformation was used to estimate a lower bound on total TCR beta diversity. TCRdb applied fastp at Q25 and MiXCR to the public reads, then kept only in-frame beta chains. Entries are consolidated by CDR3 protein sequence, retaining the most common genes and DNA. These V and J calls derive from TCRdb rather than the authors' analysis. Recorded for this sample are roughly 1,300,000 distinct CDR3 sequences; approximately 63% of them occurred a single time. About 6.3% of the sample is in the top ten clones.

Donors were 40 or so systemically healthy Caucasian individuals from Russia aged about 6 to 100 years. Around 10 milliliters of peripheral blood were collected from each donor into EDTA-treated Vacutainer tubes. Ficoll-Paque density-gradient centrifugation was used to isolate PBMCs, with at least 6 million obtained per sample. Total RNA, at least 5 micrograms per sample, was extracted from PBMCs with Trizol reagent. For every donor, an aliquot of PBMCs went through flow cytometry to measure the percentages of naive CD45RAhigh/CD27high T cells. This clonotype originated in a man between 18 and 35 years old in good health. The sample consisted of blood.

The CDR3 corresponds to CASSLTLAEETQYF. The DNA sequence is TGTGCCAGCAGTTTAACGCTAGCGGAAGAGACCCAGTACTTC. The chain is made from TRBV12-3 or TRBV12-4 and TRBJ2-7, with TRBD2 identical over 7 junction bases. The DNA end is a closer match to TRBJ2-5, so the J assignment may be wrong. From its cysteine to its phenylalanine, the CDR3 spans 14 amino acids. Of the read, only the CDR3 DNA is kept; its 42 bases are in frame from base 1.